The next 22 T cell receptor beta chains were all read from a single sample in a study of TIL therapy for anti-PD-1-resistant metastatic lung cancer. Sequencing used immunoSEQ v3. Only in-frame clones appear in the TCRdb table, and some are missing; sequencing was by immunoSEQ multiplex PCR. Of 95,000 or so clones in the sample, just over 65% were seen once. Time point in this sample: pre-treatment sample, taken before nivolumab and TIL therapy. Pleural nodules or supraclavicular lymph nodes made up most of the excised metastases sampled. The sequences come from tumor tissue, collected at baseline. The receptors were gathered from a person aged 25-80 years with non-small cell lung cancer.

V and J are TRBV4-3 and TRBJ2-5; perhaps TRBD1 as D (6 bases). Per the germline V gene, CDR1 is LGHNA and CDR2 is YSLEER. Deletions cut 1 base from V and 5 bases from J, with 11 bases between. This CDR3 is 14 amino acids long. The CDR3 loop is CASSQGPGVETQYF. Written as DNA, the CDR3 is TGCGCCAGCAGCCAAGGTCCAGGGGTGGAGACCCAGTACTTC.

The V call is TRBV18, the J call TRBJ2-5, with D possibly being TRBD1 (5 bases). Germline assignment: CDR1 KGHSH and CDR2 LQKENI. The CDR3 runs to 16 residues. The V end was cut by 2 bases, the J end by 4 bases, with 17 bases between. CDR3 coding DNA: TGTGCCAGCTCACCAGTCAGGGTGGGAAGTGGAGAGACCCAGTACTTC. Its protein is CASSPVRVGSGETQYF.

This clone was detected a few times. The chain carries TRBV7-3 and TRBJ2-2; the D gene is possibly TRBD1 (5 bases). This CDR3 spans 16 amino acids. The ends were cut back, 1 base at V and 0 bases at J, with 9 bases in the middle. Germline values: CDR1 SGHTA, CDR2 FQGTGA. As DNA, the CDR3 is TGTGCCAGCAGCTTAAGAAGGGGTCCGAACACCGGGGAGCTGTTTTTT. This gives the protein CASSLRRGPNTGELFF. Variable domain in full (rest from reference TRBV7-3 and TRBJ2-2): GAGVSQTPSNKVTEKGKYVELRCDPISGHTALYWYRQSLGQGPEFLIYFQGTGAADDSGLPNDRFFAVRPEGSVSTLKIQRTERGDSAVYLCASSLRRGPNTGELFFGEGSRLTVL.

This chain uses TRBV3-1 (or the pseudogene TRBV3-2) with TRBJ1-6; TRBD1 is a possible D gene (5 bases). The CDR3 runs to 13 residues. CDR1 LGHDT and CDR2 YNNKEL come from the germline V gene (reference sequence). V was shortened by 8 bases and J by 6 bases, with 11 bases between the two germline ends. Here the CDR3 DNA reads TGTGCCAGCTGTTCAGGGTTTAATTCACCCCTCCACTTT. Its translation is CASCSGFNSPLHF.

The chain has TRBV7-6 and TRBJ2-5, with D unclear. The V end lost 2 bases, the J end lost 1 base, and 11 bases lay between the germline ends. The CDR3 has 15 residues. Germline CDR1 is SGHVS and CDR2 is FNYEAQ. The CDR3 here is CASSLYQASQETQYF. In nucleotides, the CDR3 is TGTGCCAGCAGCTTATATCAGGCTAGCCAAGAGACCCAGTACTTC.

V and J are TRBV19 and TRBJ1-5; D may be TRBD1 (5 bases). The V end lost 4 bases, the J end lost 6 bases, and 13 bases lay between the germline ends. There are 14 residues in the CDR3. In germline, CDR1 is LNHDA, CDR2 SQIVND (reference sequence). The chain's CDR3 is CASSKVGDSQPQHF. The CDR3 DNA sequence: TGTGCCAGTAGTAAGGTGGGGGATAGTCAGCCCCAGCATTTT.

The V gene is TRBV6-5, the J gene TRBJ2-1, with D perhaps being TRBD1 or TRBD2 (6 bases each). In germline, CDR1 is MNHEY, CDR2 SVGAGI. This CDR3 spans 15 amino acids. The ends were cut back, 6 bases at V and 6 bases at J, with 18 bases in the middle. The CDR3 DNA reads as TGTGCCAGCAGACCTACCGATCGGGGGCTCAATGAGCAGTTCTTC. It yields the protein CASRPTDRGLNEQFF.

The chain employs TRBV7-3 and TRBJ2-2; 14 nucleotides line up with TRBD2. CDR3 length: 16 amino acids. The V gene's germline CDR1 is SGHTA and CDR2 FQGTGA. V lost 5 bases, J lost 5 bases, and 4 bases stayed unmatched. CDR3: CASSPGLAGVTGELFF. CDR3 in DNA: TGTGCCAGCAGCCCGGGACTAGCGGGGGTTACCGGGGAGCTGTTTTTT.

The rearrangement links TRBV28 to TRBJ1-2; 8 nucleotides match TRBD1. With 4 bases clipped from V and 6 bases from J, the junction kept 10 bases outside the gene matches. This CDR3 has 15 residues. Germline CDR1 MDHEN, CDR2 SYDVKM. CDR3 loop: CASSYSGGSIDGYTF. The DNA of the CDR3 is TGTGCCAGCAGTTACTCAGGGGGCTCGATTGATGGCTACACCTTC.

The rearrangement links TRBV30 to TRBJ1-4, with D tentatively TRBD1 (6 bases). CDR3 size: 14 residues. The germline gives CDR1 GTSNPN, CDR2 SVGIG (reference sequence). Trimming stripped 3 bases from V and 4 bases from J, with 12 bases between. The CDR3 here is CAWSAGTLNEKLFF. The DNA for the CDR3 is TGTGCCTGGAGCGCCGGGACACTTAATGAAAAACTGTTTTTT.

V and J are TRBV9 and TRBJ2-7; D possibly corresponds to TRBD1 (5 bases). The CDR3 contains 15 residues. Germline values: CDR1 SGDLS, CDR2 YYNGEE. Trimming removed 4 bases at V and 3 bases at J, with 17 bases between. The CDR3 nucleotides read TGTGCCAGCAGCCCCACCCCGCAGGGCGACTACGAGCAGTACTTC. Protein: CASSPTPQGDYEQYF.

CDR3 in amino acids: CASSYSPRDYEQYF. The CDR3 DNA is TGTGCCAGCAGTTACTCTCCCAGGGACTACGAGCAGTACTTC. The chain employs TRBV6-5 and TRBJ2-7; D is perhaps TRBD1 (5 bases). Trimming took off 0 bases at V and 3 bases at J, with 9 bases between the two ends. The CDR3 is made up of 14 amino acids. The germline CDR1 and CDR2 sequences are MNHEY and SVGAGI.

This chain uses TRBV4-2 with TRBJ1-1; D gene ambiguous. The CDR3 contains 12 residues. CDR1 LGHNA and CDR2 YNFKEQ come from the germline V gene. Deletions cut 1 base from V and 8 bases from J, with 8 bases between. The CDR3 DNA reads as TGTGCCAGCAGCCAAGCAACGGAAGAAGCTTTCTTT. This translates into CASSQATEEAFF.

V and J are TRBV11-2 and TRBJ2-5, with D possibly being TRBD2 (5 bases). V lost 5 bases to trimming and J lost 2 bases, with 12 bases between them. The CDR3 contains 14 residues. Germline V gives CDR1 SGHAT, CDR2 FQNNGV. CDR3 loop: CASSHRGTQETQYF. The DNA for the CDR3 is TGTGCCAGCAGCCACCGGGGTACACAAGAGACCCAGTACTTC.

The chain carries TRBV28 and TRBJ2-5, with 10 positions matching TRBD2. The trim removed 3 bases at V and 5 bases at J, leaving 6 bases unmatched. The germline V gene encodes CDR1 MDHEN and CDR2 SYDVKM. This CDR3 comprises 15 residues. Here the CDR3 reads CASSFIAGGKETQYF. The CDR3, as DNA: TGTGCCAGCAGTTTCATAGCGGGGGGCAAGGAGACCCAGTACTTC. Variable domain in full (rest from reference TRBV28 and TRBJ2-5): DVKVTQSSRYLVKRTGEKVFLECVQDMDHENMFWYRQDPGLGLRLIYFSYDVKMKEKGDIPEGYSVSREKKERFSLILESASTNQTSMYLCASSFIAGGKETQYFGPGTRLLVL.

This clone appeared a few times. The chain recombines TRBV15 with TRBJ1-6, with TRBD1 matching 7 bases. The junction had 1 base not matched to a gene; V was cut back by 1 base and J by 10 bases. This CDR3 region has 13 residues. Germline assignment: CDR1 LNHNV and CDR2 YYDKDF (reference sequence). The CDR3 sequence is CATSRVRGSPLHF. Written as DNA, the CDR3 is TGTGCCACCAGCAGAGTCAGGGGGTCACCCCTCCACTTT.

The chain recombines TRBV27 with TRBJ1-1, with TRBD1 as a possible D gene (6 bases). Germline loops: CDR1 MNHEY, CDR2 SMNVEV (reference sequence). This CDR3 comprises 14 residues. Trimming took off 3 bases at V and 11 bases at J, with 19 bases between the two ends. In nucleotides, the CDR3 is TGTGCCAGCAGTTTTGGGGGCAGACAGACTGGGGCTTTCTTT. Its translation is CASSFGGRQTGAFF.

CDR3 region: CASSEGGGAYNEQFF. CDR3 bases: TGTGCCAGCAGTGAGGGCGGGGGGGCGTACAATGAGCAGTTCTTC. The chain recombines TRBV2 with TRBJ2-1, with 9 bases that match TRBD2. The V segment lost 3 bases and the J segment 4 bases; nucleotides outside the gene matches: 4. This CDR3 has 15 residues. The germline CDR1 and CDR2 sequences are SNHLY and FYNNEI.

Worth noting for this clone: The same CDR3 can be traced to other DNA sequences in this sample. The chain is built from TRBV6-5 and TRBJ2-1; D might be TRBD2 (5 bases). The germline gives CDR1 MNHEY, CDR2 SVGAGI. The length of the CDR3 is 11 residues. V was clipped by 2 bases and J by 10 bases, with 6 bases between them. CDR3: CASSYPGEQFF. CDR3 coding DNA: TGTGCCAGCAGTTACCCGGGGGAGCAGTTCTTC.

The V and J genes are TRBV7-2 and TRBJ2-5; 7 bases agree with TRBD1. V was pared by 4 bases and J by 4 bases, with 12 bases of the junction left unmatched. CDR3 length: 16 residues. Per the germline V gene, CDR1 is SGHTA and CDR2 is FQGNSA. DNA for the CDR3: TGTGCCAGCAGCTACGCCTTTACAGGGGCAGGAGAGACCCAGTACTTC. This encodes CASSYAFTGAGETQYF.

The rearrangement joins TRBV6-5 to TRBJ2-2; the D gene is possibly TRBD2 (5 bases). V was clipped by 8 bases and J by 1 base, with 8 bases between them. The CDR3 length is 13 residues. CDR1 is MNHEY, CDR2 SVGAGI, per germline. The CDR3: CASFRENTGELFF. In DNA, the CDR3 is TGTGCCAGCTTTCGGGAGAACACCGGGGAGCTGTTTTTT.

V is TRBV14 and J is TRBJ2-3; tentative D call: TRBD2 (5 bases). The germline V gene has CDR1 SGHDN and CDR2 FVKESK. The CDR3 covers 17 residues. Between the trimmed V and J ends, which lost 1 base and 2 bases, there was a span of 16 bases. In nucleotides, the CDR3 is TGTGCCAGCAGCCAAGTTGCGAGGGTACAAAACACAGATACGCAGTATTTT. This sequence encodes CASSQVARVQNTDTQYF.